What follows are 14 T cell receptor beta chains derived from one specimen sequenced in a study of identical twins. From the 5' RACE reads, TCRdb called clonotypes with MiXCR, one entry per CDR3 protein. This table holds 1,800,000 or so distinct CDR3 sequences, around 29% found once. The specimen sequenced was cord blood. These receptors were obtained from a newborn girl in good health.

The chain uses TRBV5-1 and TRBJ2-6; 8 bases are shared with TRBD1. This CDR3 region has 17 residues. Trimming took 1 base from V and 0 from J; bases not matched to a gene: 3. The germline gives CDR1 SGHRS, CDR2 YFSETQ. The CDR3 sequence: CASSLRTGSSGANVLTF. CDR3 coding DNA: TGCGCCAGCAGCTTGCGGACAGGGAGCTCTGGGGCCAACGTCCTGACTTTC.

The rearrangement uses TRBV20-1 and TRBJ2-1; D is undetermined. V was cut by 5 bases and J by 0 bases, with 20 bases left in between. Germline V gene sequence: CDR1 DFQATT, CDR2 SNEGSKA (reference sequence). The CDR3 sequence is 17 residues long. CDR3 amino acids: CSARHMDWEGSYNEQFF. The CDR3 DNA is TGCAGTGCTCGCCATATGGATTGGGAAGGCTCCTACAATGAGCAGTTCTTC.

The rearrangement uses TRBV20-1 and TRBJ2-5; D perhaps matches TRBD2 (7 bases). Near its end, the DNA agrees better with TRBJ2-7, so the J call may be wrong. The germline CDR1 and CDR2 sequences are DFQATT and SNEGSKA (reference sequence). The CDR3 loop spans 16 amino acids. This CDR3 is CSARVFSTGRGYEQYF. As DNA, the CDR3 is TGCAGTGCTAGAGTATTTAGTACAGGGAGGGGTTACGAGCAGTACTTC.

This clonotype was counted at least ten times. J is TRBJ2-5 and V is TRBV20-1, with a tentative D call TRBD2 (6 bases). Trimming took off 2 bases at V and 5 bases at J, with 9 bases between the two ends. Germline values: CDR1 DFQATT, CDR2 SNEGSKA (reference sequence). The CDR3 spans 12 residues. DNA of the CDR3: TGCAGTGCTAGATTAGCGGTGGAGACCCAGTACTTC. Residues: CSARLAVETQYF.

This sequence joins TRBV4-1 and TRBJ2-2; D possibly corresponds to TRBD2 (6 bases). CDR1 and CDR2 (germline): MGHRA, YSYEKL. The length of the CDR3 is 18 residues. V was shortened by 0 bases and J by 3 bases, with 17 bases between the two germline ends. The CDR3 sequence is CASSQDVVGLAYTGELFF. The DNA of the CDR3 is TGCGCCAGCAGCCAAGATGTGGTAGGGCTAGCGTACACCGGGGAGCTGTTTTTT.

The V gene is TRBV4-2, the J gene TRBJ2-2, with 8 bases identical to TRBD1. Germline trimming cut 4 bases from V and 3 bases from J; bases unmatched to any gene: 4. The CDR3 sequence is 15 residues long. From germline, CDR1 is LGHNA and CDR2 YNFKEQ. CDR3 amino acids: CASSPGQAYTGELFF. CDR3 nucleotide sequence: TGTGCCAGCAGCCCGGGACAGGCGTACACCGGGGAGCTGTTTTTT.

This clonotype was seen a few times. The chain recombines TRBV20-1 with TRBJ1-6; a possible D gene is TRBD1 (6 bases). Germline CDR1 is DFQATT and CDR2 is SNEGSKA (reference sequence). The germline V and J ends were trimmed by 2 bases and 10 bases, with 12 bases remaining between them. This CDR3 comprises 13 residues. The CDR3 region is CSARPTGGSPLHF. CDR3 bases: TGCAGTGCTAGACCGACAGGCGGCTCACCCCTCCACTTT.

The chain recombines TRBV27 with TRBJ2-5; D ambiguous. The J call is in doubt because the DNA end fits TRBJ2-7 better. Germline values: CDR1 MNHEY, CDR2 SMNVEV (reference sequence). The CDR3 totals 13 residues. This CDR3 reads CASSFWKGYEQYF. The CDR3 DNA is TGTGCCAGCAGTTTCTGGAAGGGTTACGAGCAGTACTTC.

The chain couples TRBV5-6 to TRBJ2-7, with TRBD2 as a possible D gene (5 bases). V gave up 3 bases and J gave up 6 bases, with 22 bases separating them. Germline V gene sequence: CDR1 SGHDT, CDR2 YYEEEE. This CDR3 spans 16 amino acids. DNA of the CDR3: TGTGCCAGCAGCTCCGAAGGAGAGCGCGGGTTCTCCGAGCAGTACTTC. Encoded protein: CASSSEGERGFSEQYF.

The V gene is TRBV27, the J gene TRBJ2-1; D is uncertain. CDR1 is MNHEY and CDR2 is SMNVEV in the germline V gene (reference sequence). V lost 7 bases, J lost 2 bases, and 18 bases lay in between. This CDR3 has 16 residues. CDR3 residues: CASTYSQSSTYNEQFF. The CDR3 DNA reads as TGTGCCAGCACTTACTCTCAATCTTCCACCTACAATGAGCAGTTCTTC.

This clonotype was counted a few times. The chain couples TRBV5-1 to TRBJ2-5; D is ambiguous. The V gene's germline CDR1 is SGHRS and CDR2 YFSETQ. Trimming pared 1 base from V and 1 base from J, leaving 5 bases between. CDR3 size: 13 residues. In DNA form, the CDR3 reads TGCGCCAGCAGCTTGATGGTCCAAGAGACCCAGTACTTC. This encodes CASSLMVQETQYF.

The chain combines TRBV20-1 with TRBJ2-3; D gene uncertain. Germline V gives CDR1 DFQATT, CDR2 SNEGSKA (reference sequence). Deletions cut 1 base from V and 2 bases from J, with 10 bases between. The CDR3 extends over 14 amino acids. Here the CDR3 DNA reads TGCAGTGCTAGAGGGCAGGCCCTCACAGATACGCAGTATTTT. It specifies CSARGQALTDTQYF.

The V call is TRBV7-2, the J call TRBJ2-3; D gene unclear. The CDR3 spans 15 residues. The ends were cut back, 5 bases at V and 1 base at J, with 13 bases in the middle. The germline gives CDR1 SGHTA, CDR2 FQGNSA. The CDR3 nucleotides are TGTGCCAGCAGCGCCTTAGGGCCCGGCACAGATACGCAGTATTTT. Translating gives CASSALGPGTDTQYF.

This clonotype was seen only a few times. J is TRBJ1-1 and V is TRBV29-1; D may be TRBD1 (6 bases). The germline V gene has CDR1 SQVTM and CDR2 ANQGSEA. The V and J ends lost 2 bases and 6 bases respectively, with 10 bases between them. The CDR3 extends over 12 amino acids. CDR3 protein: CSVEKQGAEAFF. The CDR3 coding sequence is TGCAGCGTTGAAAAACAGGGAGCTGAAGCTTTCTTT. Filled out from reference TRBV29-1 and TRBJ1-1, the complete variable domain reads SAVISQKPSRDICQRGTSLTIQCQVDSQVTMMFWYRQQPGQSLTLIATANQGSEATYESGFVIDKFPISRPNLTFSTLTVSNMSPEDSSIYLCSVEKQGAEAFFGQGTRLTVV.